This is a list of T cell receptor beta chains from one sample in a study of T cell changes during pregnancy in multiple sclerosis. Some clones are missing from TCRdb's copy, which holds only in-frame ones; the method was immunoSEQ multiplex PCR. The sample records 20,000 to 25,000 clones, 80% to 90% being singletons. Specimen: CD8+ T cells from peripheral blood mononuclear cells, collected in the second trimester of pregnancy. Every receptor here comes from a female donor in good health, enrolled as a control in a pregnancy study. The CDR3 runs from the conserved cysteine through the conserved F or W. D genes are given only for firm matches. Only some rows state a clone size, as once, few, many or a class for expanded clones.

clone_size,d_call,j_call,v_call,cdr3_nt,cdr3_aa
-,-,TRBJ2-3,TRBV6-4,TGTGCCAGCAGTGAACAGGGTTCCACAGATACGCAGTATTTT,CASSEQGSTDTQYF
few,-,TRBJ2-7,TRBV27,TGTGCCAGCAGTTGGTTGGCAGGCGATGTCTACGAGCAGTACTTC,CASSWLAGDVYEQYF
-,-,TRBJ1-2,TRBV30,TGTGCCTGGAGAGGTTTTTTGGGGAGGAGCTATGGCTACACCTTC,CAWRGFLGRSYGYTF
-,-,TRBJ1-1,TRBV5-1,TGCGCCAGCAGCCTACCACTGACAGGCCCGAACACTGAAGCTTTCTTT,CASSLPLTGPNTEAFF
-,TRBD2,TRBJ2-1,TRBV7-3,TGTGCCAGCAGCCTCGGGACTAGCAGTTACAATGAGCAGTTCTTC,CASSLGTSSYNEQFF
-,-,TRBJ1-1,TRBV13,TGTGCCAGCAGAATCAGAGGGGGGGCAGGCACTGAAGCTTTCTTT,CASRIRGGAGTEAFF
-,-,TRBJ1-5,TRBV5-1,TGCGCCAGCAGCTTGGCCAGGGTTTCCGATCAGCCCCAGCATTTT,CASSLARVSDQPQHF
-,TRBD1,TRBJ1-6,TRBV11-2,TGTGCCAGCAGCGCCCGCGGGACAGTTAATAATTCACCCCTCCACTTT,CASSARGTVNNSPLHF
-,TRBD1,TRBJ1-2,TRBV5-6,TGTGCCAGCAGCGGAACAGGGGTCGCTGGCTACACCTTC,CASSGTGVAGYTF
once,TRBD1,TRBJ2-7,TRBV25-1,TGTGCCAGCAGTGACCGCACCCTGACAGGGTTTTCCTACGAGCAGTACTTC,CASSDRTLTGFSYEQYF
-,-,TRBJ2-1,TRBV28,TGTGCCAGCAGTTTATCGCCGGGAGTAGGCAATGAGCAGTTCTTC,CASSLSPGVGNEQFF
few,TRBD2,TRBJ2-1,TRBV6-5,TGTGCCAGCAGTTACTCGCAACTAGCGTCCTACAATGAGCAGTTCTTC,CASSYSQLASYNEQFF
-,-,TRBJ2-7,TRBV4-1,TGCGCCAGCAGCCAAGGGGCGGGAATCTCCTACGAGCAGTACTTC,CASSQGAGISYEQYF
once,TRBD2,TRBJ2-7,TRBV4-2,TGTGCCAGCAGCCAGGGACTAGCGAGATACGAGCAGTACTTC,CASSQGLARYEQYF
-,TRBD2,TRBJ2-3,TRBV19,TGTGCCAGTAGTATTTTAGCGGGCTACACAGATACGCAGTATTTT,CASSILAGYTDTQYF
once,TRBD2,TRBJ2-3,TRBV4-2,TGTGCCAGCAGCCAGGGGTCCTCTAGCGGGGATGCAGATACGCAGTATTTT,CASSQGSSSGDADTQYF
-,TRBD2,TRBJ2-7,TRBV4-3,TGCGCCAGCAGCCGAGACGTTTTAAGGGGAGGGTCCTACGAGCAGTACTTC,CASSRDVLRGGSYEQYF
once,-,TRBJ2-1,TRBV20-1,TGCAGTGGACTATTTGACAATGAGCAGTTCTTC,CSGLFDNEQFF
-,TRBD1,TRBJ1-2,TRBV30,TGTGCCTGGCGGACAGGGGAGGCCGGCTACACCTTC,CAWRTGEAGYTF
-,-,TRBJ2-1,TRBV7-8,TGTGCCAGCAGCTTAGCGCTGGGGGGTCCGCTGGATGAGCAGTTCTTC,CASSLALGGPLDEQFF
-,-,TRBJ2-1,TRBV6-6,TGTGCCAGCAGTTACCTGGCATCTTACAATGAGCAGTTCTTC,CASSYLASYNEQFF
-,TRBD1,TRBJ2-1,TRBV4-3,TGCGCCAGCAGCCAATCCAGAGGACAGGTGGTTCAGTTCTTC,CASSQSRGQVVQFF
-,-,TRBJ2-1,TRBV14,TGTGCCAGCACTCGGTGTCTACCCAATGAGCAGTTCTTC,CASTRCLPNEQFF
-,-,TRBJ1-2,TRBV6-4,TGTGCCAGCAGTGACGCGGTCGGGGGTGGCTACACCTTC,CASSDAVGGGYTF
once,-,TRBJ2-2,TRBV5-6,TGTGCCAGCACTTTCGGGACATCTTACACCGGGGAGCTGTTTTTT,CASTFGTSYTGELFF
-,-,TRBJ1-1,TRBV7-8,TGTGCCAGCAGCTTAGATAAGACAAGACCGAACACTGAAGCTTTCTTT,CASSLDKTRPNTEAFF
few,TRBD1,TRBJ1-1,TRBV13,TGTGCCAGCCAGAGACAGGGGGAGAACACTGAAGCTTTCTTT,CASQRQGENTEAFF
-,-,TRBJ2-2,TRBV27,TGTGCCAGCAGTCCTCTTACCGGGGAGCTGTTTTTT,CASSPLTGELFF
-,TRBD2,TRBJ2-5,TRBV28,TGTGCCAGCAGTTTGGGACTAGCGGAGATAGGGACCCAGTACTTC,CASSLGLAEIGTQYF
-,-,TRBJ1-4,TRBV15,TGTGCCACCAGCAGAGTACAGGGCGGTGAAAAACTGTTTTTT,CATSRVQGGEKLFF
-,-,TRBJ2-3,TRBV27,TGTGCCAGCAGTTTATTTGCCGGGAGTATCACAGATACGCAGTATTTT,CASSLFAGSITDTQYF
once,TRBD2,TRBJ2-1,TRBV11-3,TGTGCCAGCAGCTTTACTAGCGTCAATGAGCAGTTCTTC,CASSFTSVNEQFF
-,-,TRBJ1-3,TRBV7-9,TGTGCCAGCAGCTTAGGGAGCACAGGTCCTGGAAACACCATATATTTT,CASSLGSTGPGNTIYF
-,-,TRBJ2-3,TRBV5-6,TGTGCCAGCAGCTTGGATACTAGTTCAGATACGCAGTATTTT,CASSLDTSSDTQYF
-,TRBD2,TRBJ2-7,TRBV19,TGTGCCAGCGCTCCGGGGGGGCTCTACGAGCAGTACTTC,CASAPGGLYEQYF
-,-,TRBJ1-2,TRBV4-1,TGCGCCAGCAGCCTAGGGATCAGGGGTCCAAATGGCTACACCTTC,CASSLGIRGPNGYTF
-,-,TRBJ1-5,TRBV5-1,TGCGCCAGCAGCTTGGGGGAGAGCAATCAGCCCCAGCATTTT,CASSLGESNQPQHF
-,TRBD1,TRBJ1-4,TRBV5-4,TGTGCCAGCAGCCATACAGGGGGCGGCGATGAAAAACTGTTTTTT,CASSHTGGGDEKLFF
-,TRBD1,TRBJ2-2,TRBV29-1,TGCAGCGTTGAAGGGACAGGGGCGTCCGGGGAGCTGTTTTTT,CSVEGTGASGELFF
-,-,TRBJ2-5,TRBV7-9,TGTGCCAGCAGAACCGACTTGGCAGAGACCCAGTACTTC,CASRTDLAETQYF
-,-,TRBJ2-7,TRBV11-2,TGTGCCAGCAGCTTGGCCCCTTCCCGCTACGAGCAGTACTTC,CASSLAPSRYEQYF
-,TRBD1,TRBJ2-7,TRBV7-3,TGTGCCAGCAGCTTAAGAGGGGGCGGGCACGAGCAGTACTTC,CASSLRGGGHEQYF
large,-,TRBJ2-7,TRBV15,TGTGCCACCAGCACCCGACAGGTAATCCTTACCTACGAGCAGTACTTC,CATSTRQVILTYEQYF